This TCR beta chain was documented in a study of blood T cell repertoires in COVID-19. Whole-study context: Donors in the United States, Italy and Spain gave samples during acute or convalescent COVID-19. T cells, B-cell-depleted T cells, or PBMCs supplied cDNA or gDNA.

Germline V CDR1 and CDR2: SGHVS, FNYEAQ. The CDR3 spans 15 residues. V lost 5 bases and J 0 bases, leaving 11 bases between the germline ends. Authors' analysis steps: Reference gene primer amplification gave nucleated cell count estimates. Only in-frame clones appear in the TCRdb table, and some are missing; sequencing was by immunoSEQ multiplex PCR. V, J and clone size reflect that table, while D and trimming were determined from the DNA. Of fewer than 150,000 clones in the sample, just under 85% were seen once. The rearrangement uses TRBV7-6 and TRBJ1-5; D not certain. This TCR was recovered from a human donor in a cohort sampled during active COVID-19. Sample: peripheral blood. As DNA, the CDR3 is TGTGCCAGCAGCCTTGGCCCCCCTAGCAATCAGCCCCAGCATTTT. Its translation is CASSLGPPSNQPQHF.